This T cell receptor (beta chain) emerged from a study of spatial heterogeneity in lung cancer. Details on this clonotype: As yet, its antigen is unknown.

TCRdb ran MiXCR on the 5' RACE reads and lists one entry per CDR3 protein. The sample lists 110,000 or so distinct CDR3 sequences, about a tenth occurring once. The germline CDR1 and CDR2 sequences are GTSNPN and SVGIG (reference sequence). The V end was cut by 3 bases, the J end by 6 bases, with 8 bases between. This CDR3 has 12 residues. Study results and caveats: Blood carried ubiquitous expanded tumor TCRs more at resection than follow-up.

Specified time point: blood at routine non-recurrence follow-up after resection. Whole RNA, which was extracted from tumor, nontumor lung tissue or frozen PBMC, was sequenced without any cell sorting. The receptor was isolated from a female donor with early-stage non-small cell lung cancer. Specimen: PBMCs, collected at follow-up. This sequence joins TRBV30 and TRBJ2-2; TRBD1 might be the D (6 bases). CDR3: CAWSRQAGELFF. In nucleotides, the CDR3 is TGTGCCTGGAGCCGACAGGCCGGGGAGCTGTTTTTT. The whole variable domain, filled in from reference TRBV30 and TRBJ2-2, reads SQTIHQWPATLVQPVGSPLSLECTVEGTSNPNLYWYRQAAGRGLQLLFYSVGIGQISSEVPQNLSASRPQDRQFILSSKKLLLSDSGFYLCAWSRQAGELFFGEGSRLTVL.